This entry lists 22 T cell receptor beta chains sequenced from one sample in a study of siplizumab effects on memory and regulatory T cells (dated by TCRdb to between 2018 and 2021). Libraries came from the immunoSEQ multiplex PCR assay. Imported from immuneACCESS, the table was reduced by TCRdb to in-frame sequences with V and J called. These copies leave out some clones; in studies compared against another copy, an unresolved V gene accounts for under half, and the cause of the remainder is not known. The sample table shows 100,000 or so clones, and more than 85% are seen once. The top ten clonotypes cover 0.32% of the sample. Sequenced input: CD4+ T cells sorted from blood. These receptors came from a human donor in good health.

The DNA of the CDR3 is TGTGCCAGCAGCTTGGGGGGGTCTCCTCTATACACTGAAGCTTTCTTT. It translates to CASSLGGSPLYTEAFF. The chain carries TRBV5-4 and TRBJ1-1; a weak D match, TRBD1 (5 bases). V was shortened by 0 bases and J by 3 bases, with 15 bases between the two germline ends. The CDR3 runs to 16 residues. Looked up from germline, CDR1 is SGHNT and CDR2 is YYREEE (reference sequence).

This clone was detected a few times. The chain uses TRBV7-2 and TRBJ1-6; D unclear. The germline V gene has CDR1 SGHTA and CDR2 FQGNSA. V was cut by 1 base and J by 7 bases, with 5 bases left in between. CDR3 size: 13 residues. Written as DNA, the CDR3 is TGTGCCAGCAGCTTAGTGGTGAATTCACCCCTCCACTTT. Translating gives CASSLVVNSPLHF.

This clone is a singleton in its sample. J is TRBJ1-2 and V is TRBV6-5, with TRBD1 matching over 7 bases. The CDR3 has 13 residues. CDR1 and CDR2 (germline): MNHEY, SVGAGI. J was trimmed by 5 bases and V by 5 bases; bases with no gene match: 5. The CDR3 is CASSVGTEYGYTF. In DNA, the CDR3 is TGTGCCAGCAGTGTCGGGACAGAATATGGCTACACCTTC.

CDR3 bases: TGCAGCGTTGAACGGGACACCCAGACGACCACTGAAGCTTTCTTT. Translating it yields CSVERDTQTTTEAFF. V and J are TRBV29-1 and TRBJ1-1; D possibly corresponds to TRBD1 (6 bases). The CDR3 extends over 15 amino acids. Germline V CDR1 and CDR2: SQVTM, ANQGSEA. Trimming stripped 2 bases from V and 4 bases from J, with 17 bases between. Drawing the rest from reference TRBV29-1 and TRBJ1-1, the complete variable domain is SAVISQKPSRDICQRGTSLTIQCQVDSQVTMMFWYRQQPGQSLTLIATANQGSEATYESGFVIDKFPISRPNLTFSTLTVSNMSPEDSSIYLCSVERDTQTTTEAFFGQGTRLTVV.

The CDR3 region is CASSEGAFSGEKLFF. The CDR3 DNA reads as TGTGCCAGCAGTGAAGGCGCTTTCTCGGGAGAAAAACTGTTTTTT. The rearrangement uses TRBV2 and TRBJ1-4; D gene ambiguous. From germline, CDR1 is SNHLY and CDR2 FYNNEI. This CDR3 is built from 15 residues. The V gene lost 1 base and the J gene lost 8 bases, with 14 bases spanning the gap. The complete variable domain, with remaining parts taken from reference TRBV2 and TRBJ1-4, reads EPEVTQTPSHQVTQMGQEVILRCVPISNHLYFYWYRQILGQKVEFLVSFYNNEISEKSEIFDDQFSVERPDGSNFTLKIRSTKLEDSAMYFCASSEGAFSGEKLFFGSGTQLSVL.

The rearrangement uses TRBV4-1 and TRBJ1-1; D gene uncertain. This CDR3 region has 12 residues. Germline CDR1 reads MGHRA; CDR2 reads YSYEKL. Between the trimmed V and J ends, which lost 2 bases and 8 bases, there was a span of 9 bases. CDR3: CASSQQDGEAFF. DNA of the CDR3: TGCGCCAGCAGCCAACAGGACGGGGAAGCTTTCTTT.

The CDR3 loop reads CASTSWGSGNEQFF. CDR3 sequence (DNA): TGTGCCAGCACCTCTTGGGGCTCGGGAAATGAGCAGTTCTTC. The genes are TRBV7-6 and TRBJ2-1; tentatively, D is TRBD1 or TRBD2 (5 bases each). V dropped 7 bases and J dropped 7 bases, with 17 bases sitting between them. This CDR3 contains 14 residues. Germline loops: CDR1 SGHVS, CDR2 FNYEAQ.

The chain uses TRBV10-1 and TRBJ2-1; TRBD2 matches 14 bases. CDR3 length: 18 amino acids. V was clipped by 3 bases and J by 7 bases; unmatched bases: 11. CDR1 WNHNN and CDR2 SYGVQD come from the germline V gene (reference sequence). CDR3 nucleotides: TGCGCCAGCAGTGATTCCGAAAGACTAGCGGGGGGGCGAAATGAGCAGTTCTTC. Translation: CASSDSERLAGGRNEQFF.

CDR3 amino acids: CASSTPGGGYTF. As DNA, the CDR3 is TGTGCCAGCAGTACCCCAGGGGGTGGCTACACCTTC. This rearrangement joins TRBV27 to TRBJ1-2; TRBD1 matches at 7 bases. The V and J ends lost 5 bases and 7 bases, in that order; junction bases with no gene match: 4. CDR1 MNHEY and CDR2 SMNVEV come from the germline V gene (reference sequence). CDR3 length: 12 residues.

The rearrangement links TRBV9 to TRBJ2-1; D may correspond to TRBD1 or TRBD2 (5 bases each). Trimming shortened V by 4 bases and J by 0 bases, and 11 bases separated the two germline ends. The V gene's germline CDR1 is SGDLS and CDR2 YYNGEE. The CDR3 is made up of 15 amino acids. CDR3 protein: CASSRAGSSYNEQFF. The CDR3 bases are TGTGCCAGCAGCAGAGCAGGGAGCTCCTACAATGAGCAGTTCTTC.

This rearrangement joins TRBV6-1 to TRBJ1-2; no reliable D call. The CDR3 extends over 13 amino acids. Between the trimmed V and J ends, which lost 2 bases and 4 bases, there was a span of 8 bases. Germline values: CDR1 MNHNS, CDR2 SASEGT. CDR3 amino acids: CASSEKVVYGYTF. DNA for the CDR3: TGTGCCAGCAGTGAAAAGGTGGTCTATGGCTACACCTTC.

This chain links TRBV9 with TRBJ1-5, with 8 bases that match TRBD1. CDR3 length: 15 residues. CDR1 is SGDLS, CDR2 YYNGEE, per germline. V lost 0 bases and J lost 6; bases outside the gene matches: 5. CDR3 coding DNA: TGTGCCAGCAGCGTAGATACAGGGGGTGGTCAGCCCCAGCATTTT. It is translated as CASSVDTGGGQPQHF.

The rearrangement joins TRBV2 to TRBJ2-3, with D maybe TRBD2 (6 bases). V lost 4 bases and J lost 0, with 8 bases in between. Germline CDR1 and CDR2: SNHLY and FYNNEI. This CDR3 has 14 amino acids. The CDR3 reads CASSVLASTDTQYF. The CDR3 DNA sequence: TGTGCCAGCAGTGTGCTAGCGAGCACAGATACGCAGTATTTT.

The genes are TRBV7-2 and TRBJ1-1; the D gene is possibly TRBD1 (5 bases). Germline values: CDR1 SGHTA, CDR2 FQGNSA. The length of the CDR3 is 13 residues. The V end was cut by 5 bases, the J end by 5 bases, with 12 bases between. Written as DNA, the CDR3 is TGTGCCAGCAGCCCCAGGGTGCTGACTGAAGCTTTCTTT. Encoded protein: CASSPRVLTEAFF.

The V call is TRBV2, the J call TRBJ2-5; 8 bases align to TRBD1. Losses at the gene ends were 1 base for V and 5 bases for J; bases not matched to a gene: 9. The CDR3 has 16 amino acids. Germline V gives CDR1 SNHLY, CDR2 FYNNEI. The CDR3 DNA is TGTGCCAGCAGTGAAGAAGGCGCAGGGGGCACGGAGACCCAGTACTTC. Its translation: CASSEEGAGGTETQYF. Complete variable domain (other parts from reference TRBV2 and TRBJ2-5): EPEVTQTPSHQVTQMGQEVILRCVPISNHLYFYWYRQILGQKVEFLVSFYNNEISEKSEIFDDQFSVERPDGSNFTLKIRSTKLEDSAMYFCASSEEGAGGTETQYFGPGTRLLVL.

V and J are TRBV6-6 and TRBJ1-2; D uncertain. Germline V gene lookup returns CDR1 MNHNY and CDR2 SVGAGI (reference sequence). The CDR3 totals 15 residues. Trimming pared 0 bases from V and 4 bases from J, leaving 12 bases between. The CDR3 DNA sequence: TGTGCCAGCAGTTACTCGGCGCTTTCCTCCTATGGCTACACCTTC. Its translation: CASSYSALSSYGYTF.

The sample holds one count of this clone. The chain combines TRBV5-1 with TRBJ2-5, with TRBD2 identical over 7 bases. V was clipped by 0 bases and J by 4 bases; unmatched bases: 3. The germline gives CDR1 SGHRS, CDR2 YFSETQ. The length of the CDR3 is 14 residues. CDR3 nucleotide sequence: TGCGCCAGCAGCTTGGCGAGCGGGGTAGAGACCCAGTACTTC. Translating it yields CASSLASGVETQYF.

This clone was counted between two and nine times. The V gene is TRBV6-5, the J gene TRBJ1-5; D is undetermined. The CDR3 runs 14 residues. Looked up from germline, CDR1 is MNHEY and CDR2 is SVGAGI. Trimming pared 0 bases from V and 4 bases from J, leaving 7 bases between. Here the CDR3 reads CASSYSPINQPQHF. The CDR3 region has the DNA TGTGCCAGCAGTTACTCGCCGATAAATCAGCCCCAGCATTTT.

The V gene is TRBV30, the J gene TRBJ2-3; a weak D match, TRBD2 (6 bases). CDR1 and CDR2 (germline): GTSNPN, SVGIG (reference sequence). V shed 0 bases and J shed 2 bases, with 9 bases lying between them. The CDR3 length is 14 residues. CDR3: CAWSVSGVTDTQYF. The CDR3 DNA sequence: TGTGCCTGGAGTGTATCGGGGGTCACAGATACGCAGTATTTT.

The V and J genes are TRBV18 and TRBJ1-1; D is uncertain. Deletions cut 1 base from V and 6 bases from J, with 9 bases between. From germline, CDR1 is KGHSH and CDR2 LQKENI. The CDR3 totals 13 residues. The CDR3 coding sequence is TGTGCCAGCTCACCACTTGAATTTTCTGAAGCTTTCTTT. Its protein product is CASSPLEFSEAFF.

The chain employs TRBV11-3 and TRBJ2-6; D tentatively fits TRBD1 or TRBD2 (5 bases each). V was pared by 7 bases and J by 2 bases, with 18 bases between. The CDR3 totals 17 residues. The germline V gene encodes CDR1 SGHNT and CDR2 YENEEA. Here the CDR3 reads CASKGKGSGTGANVLTF. DNA for the CDR3: TGTGCCAGCAAGGGGAAAGGGAGTGGCACTGGGGCCAACGTCCTGACTTTC.

The chain uses TRBV30 and TRBJ1-1, with 7 bases matching TRBD1. The J segment lost 4 bases and the V segment lost 3 bases, leaving 5 bases of the junction unmatched. There are 13 residues in the CDR3. Germline V gene sequence: CDR1 GTSNPN, CDR2 SVGIG (reference sequence). CDR3 nucleotides: TGTGCCTGGAGCCGACAGGGCGGCACTGAAGCTTTCTTT. Encoded protein: CAWSRQGGTEAFF.